The 12 T cell receptor beta chains below were found in one sample sequenced in a study of tissue T cells after allogeneic stem cell transplantation. Time point noted: mouse harvest day 7 after allogeneic transplant. The graft held 10^6 splenic CD5+ T cells and 10^7 T-cell-depleted bone marrow cells. The data were produced by immunoSEQ multiplex PCR, yet TCRdb's version contains in-frame clones alone and is incomplete. This sample yields 4,900 or so clones, of which about half are seen a single time; roughly 10% belongs to the top ten. Sequencing input: gut tissue. The receptors derive from a female BALB/c mouse given C57BL/6 T cells with graft-versus-host disease after an allogeneic hematopoietic cell transplant.

This clone is deemed hyperexpanded (1% or more). Germline and genes: mouse. The read finishes 1 residue shy of the CDR3 end, and the germline J gene is used to complete it. The chain uses TRBV13-3 and TRBJ2-7; 11 bases fit TRBD2. The CDR3 sequence is 13 residues long. J lost 5 bases, V lost 4 bases, and 2 bases had no gene match. The germline V gene encodes CDR1 NNHDY and CDR2 SYVADS. Here the CDR3 reads CASSRTGGNEQYF. The sequenced part of the CDR3 DNA is TGTGCCAGCAGTAGGACTGGGGGGAATGAACAGTAC.

To note about this clone: The genes and germline here are from mouse. The read finishes 1 residue shy of the CDR3 end, and the germline J gene is used to complete it. This chain connects TRBV3 to TRBJ2-7, with D tentatively TRBD1 or TRBD2 (5 bases each). Germline CDR1 is SNHLY and CDR2 is FYNGKV (reference sequence). The V end was cut by 5 bases, the J end by 7 bases, with 15 bases between. The CDR3 consists of 13 residues. The DNA read from the CDR3 is TGTGCCAGCAGCCGACGTGGGGCCCGAGAACAGTAC. This translates into CASSRRGAREQY. The full CDR3 protein reads CASSRRGAREQYF. Complete variable domain (other parts from reference TRBV3 and TRBJ2-7): GPKVLQIPSHQIIDMGQMVTLNCDPVSNHLYFYWYKQILGQQMEFLVNFYNGKVMEKSKLFKDQFSVERPDGSYFTLKIQPTALEDSAVYFCASSRRGAREQYFGPGTRLTVL.

To note about this clone: The gene symbols are mouse symbols. Coverage ceases 1 residue before the CDR3 finishes, and the germline J gene fills in the end. The rearrangement uses TRBV26 and TRBJ1-4; D unresolved. Germline CDR1 KGHPV, CDR2 FQNQEV (reference sequence). The CDR3 spans 15 residues. V was clipped by 4 bases and J by 1 base, with 10 bases between them. CDR3 DNA, as far as it was read: TGTGCCAGCAGTCCTCCGGGAAATTCCAACGAAAGATTATTT. Translating it yields CASSPPGNSNERLF. The CDR3 in its entirety is CASSPPGNSNERLFF.

This clone was seen only a few times. Genes and germline come from the mouse. The sequenced CDR3 bases are TGCACCTGCAGTGGACAGGACTATGCTGAGCAGTTC. This translates into CTCSGQDYAEQF. The whole CDR3 region reads CTCSGQDYAEQFF. This sequence joins TRBV1 and TRBJ2-1; weak D call: TRBD1 (6 bases). The read gets to within 1 residue of the CDR3 end, and the germline J gene fills in the rest. There are 13 residues in the CDR3. Trimming pared 4 bases from V and 2 bases from J, leaving 6 bases between. Germline CDR1 is NSQYPW and CDR2 is LRSPGD (reference sequence). The full variable domain, in which reference TRBV1 and TRBJ2-1 provide the parts outside the CDR3, is VTLLEQNPRWRLVPRGQAVNLRCILKNSQYPWMSWYQQDLQKQLQWLFTLRSPGDKEVKSLPGADYLATRVTDTELRLQVANMSQGRTLYCTCSGQDYAEQFFGPGTRLTVL.

As to this clone: Mouse names are used for the genes. The read is 1 residue too short to cover the CDR3 end, so that end is filled in from the germline J gene. The V and J genes are TRBV3 and TRBJ2-7, with 7 bases fitting TRBD1. The CDR3 consists of 13 residues. The V and J ends lost 1 base and 6 bases, in that order; junction bases with no gene match: 3. CDR1 SNHLY and CDR2 FYNGKV come from the germline V gene (reference sequence). The part of the CDR3 DNA that was read is TGTGCCAGCAGCTTAGACAGGGGACGTGAACAGTAC. Translating gives CASSLDRGREQY. The CDR3 as a whole reads CASSLDRGREQYF.

To note about this clone: The gene names given are mouse names. The CDR3 loop reads CASSLQGRDTQYF. CDR3 DNA, as far as it was read: TGTGCCAGCAGTTTACAGGGGCGAGACACCCAGTAC. This chain connects TRBV15 to TRBJ2-5; TRBD1 might be the D (6 bases). The DNA ends 1 residue before the CDR3 does, and the rest of the CDR3 is filled in from the germline J gene. Germline CDR1 is SGHND and CDR2 is FRSKSL. CDR3 size: 13 residues. Trimming pared 2 bases from V and 5 bases from J, leaving 8 bases between.

This clone was seen a handful of times. The genes are named according to mouse. With the read ending 1 residue before the CDR3 end, the germline J gene is used to fill in that end. This sequence joins TRBV3 and TRBJ2-7; no clear D gene. The germline V and J ends were trimmed by 0 bases and 3 bases, with 6 bases remaining between them. Germline V gene sequence: CDR1 SNHLY, CDR2 FYNGKV (reference sequence). CDR3 length: 13 amino acids. CDR3 residues: CASSLALIYEQYF. The covered CDR3 bases are TGTGCCAGCAGCTTAGCGCTCATCTATGAACAGTAC.

In the case of this clone: Any gene name here is a mouse gene name. The CDR3 is cut off 1 residue early in the read; its end comes from the germline J gene. The genes are TRBV16 and TRBJ2-3; tentatively, D is TRBD2 (5 bases). Germline CDR1 reads SGHSA; CDR2 reads FRNQAP. The CDR3 runs 15 residues. The V and J ends lost 5 bases and 0 bases respectively, with 12 bases between them. The CDR3 is CASSPLWVSAETLYF. The CDR3 DNA, read in part, is TGTGCAAGCAGCCCCCTCTGGGTTAGTGCAGAAACGCTGTAT. The whole variable domain, filled in from reference TRBV16 and TRBJ2-3, reads NAGVIQTPRHKVTGKGQEATLWCEPISGHSAVFWYRQTIVQGLEFLTYFRNQAPIDDSGMPKERFSAQMPNQSHSTLKIQSTQPQDSAVYLCASSPLWVSAETLYFGSGTRLTVL.

This clone was seen a few times. Mouse gene names apply. The CDR3 end falls 1 residue outside the read, so it is completed with the germline J gene. V is TRBV26 and J is TRBJ1-3, with unresolved D. V was shortened by 1 base and J by 0 bases, with 4 bases between the two germline ends. The germline CDR1 and CDR2 sequences are KGHPV and FQNQEV (reference sequence). The CDR3 is 14 amino acids. Incomplete CDR3 DNA: TGTGCCAGCAGTCTGTACGGTTCTGGAAATACGCTCTAT. As protein: CASSLYGSGNTLY. The entire CDR3 protein reads CASSLYGSGNTLYF.

Comment on this clone: Gene names and germline match the mouse. The missing CDR3 end, 1 residue past where the read stops, is filled in from the germline J gene. The chain recombines TRBV3 with TRBJ2-5; TRBD2 agrees at 11 bases. V was pared by 2 bases and J by 5 bases, with 6 bases of the junction left unmatched. Germline CDR1 and CDR2: SNHLY and FYNGKV (reference sequence). The CDR3 spans 16 residues. CDR3 sequence: CASSLWTGGFGDTQYF. The DNA read from the CDR3 is TGTGCCAGCAGCTTATGGACTGGGGGGTTTGGAGACACCCAGTAC.

This clone occurred a few times. The germline and genes are mouse ones. Incomplete CDR3 DNA: TGTGCCAGCAGCTTGGGACTGGGGGGGCTCGGTGCAGAAACGCTGTAT. Its protein is CASSLGLGGLGAETLY. The whole CDR3 protein reads CASSLGLGGLGAETLYF. The chain couples TRBV3 to TRBJ2-3; TRBD2 matches 14 bases. The read ends 1 residue before the CDR3 terminus; that terminus is restored from the germline J gene. The junction had 3 bases not matched to a gene; V was cut back by 3 bases and J by 1 base. Germline assignment: CDR1 SNHLY and CDR2 FYNGKV (reference sequence). The CDR3 runs to 17 residues.

A remark on this clone: Here the gene names and germline are mouse. The DNA ends 1 residue before the CDR3 does, and the rest of the CDR3 is filled in from the germline J gene. This rearrangement joins TRBV3 to TRBJ1-3; D uncertain. Trimming left V 6 bases short and J 3 bases short, with 6 bases between. Looked up from germline, CDR1 is SNHLY and CDR2 is FYNGKV (reference sequence). The CDR3 covers 12 residues. CDR3 residues: CASRTFGNTLYF. CDR3 DNA, as far as it was read: TGTGCCAGCAGGACGTTTGGAAATACGCTCTAT. Full variable domain (rest looked up from reference TRBV3 and TRBJ1-3): GPKVLQIPSHQIIDMGQMVTLNCDPVSNHLYFYWYKQILGQQMEFLVNFYNGKVMEKSKLFKDQFSVERPDGSYFTLKIQPTALEDSAVYFCASRTFGNTLYFGEGSRLIVV.